The rows below give T cell receptor beta chains drawn from one sample of a study of T cell responses to AZD1222 COVID-19 vaccine. Sequenced by immunoSEQ multiplex PCR; TCRdb stores in-frame clones only, minus some. The sample includes about 110,000 clones, approximately 90% of them seen just once. The sequencing here drew on peripheral blood, taken on day 0 of AZD1222 vaccination. Receptor source: an adult in good health. The CDR3 runs from the conserved cysteine through the conserved F or W. D genes are given only for firm matches. Not all rows give a size; the values are once, few, many and, for expanded clones, a class.

abundance,v_gene,j_gene,d_gene,CDR3nt,CDR3aa
.,TRBV19,TRBJ2-5,.,TGTGCCAGTACCCTAAGGGGGGGAGAGACCCAGTACTTC,CASTLRGGETQYF
.,TRBV25-1,TRBJ2-1,.,TGTGCCAGCAGTGATTTTGGGCTAGCGAATTACAATGAGCAGTTCTTC,CASSDFGLANYNEQFF
.,TRBV27,TRBJ1-5,TRBD1,TGTGCCAGCGGCGACAGGGCCTTGTTGTATCAGCCCCAGCATTTT,CASGDRALLYQPQHF
.,TRBV7-2,TRBJ1-2,.,TGTGCCAGCAGCTTAGCTGCTCGGGATAACTATGGCTACACCTTC,CASSLAARDNYGYTF
once,TRBV29-1,TRBJ2-5,TRBD1,TGCAGCGTGGAGGGACAGGCCCCCGGGGAGACCCAGTACTTC,CSVEGQAPGETQYF
.,TRBV11-2,TRBJ1-1,.,TGTGCCAGCAGCTTAGTGATTCCGGGCACTGAAGCTTTCTTT,CASSLVIPGTEAFF
.,TRBV14,TRBJ2-3,.,TGTGCCAACCGGACAGGGCCCGCAATTGGCGGGAGGGCCGGGGAAACAGATACGCAGTATTTT,CANRTGPAIGGRAGETDTQYF
.,TRBV4-1,TRBJ2-3,TRBD2,TGCGCCAGCAGCCAAGAGAGTCTATGGCTAGCGGGAGATATAGATACGCAGTATTTT,CASSQESLWLAGDIDTQYF
.,TRBV5-4,TRBJ2-2,TRBD2,TGTGCCAGCAGCTTGAGGCGGGAGGGCCCTAGGACCGGGGAGCTGTTTTTT,CASSLRREGPRTGELFF
.,TRBV5-1,TRBJ1-2,TRBD1,TGCGCCAGCAGCCGAACGGGACAGGGGACGCGAGGTTTTACCTATGGCTACACCTTC,CASSRTGQGTRGFTYGYTF
.,TRBV27,TRBJ1-1,.,TGTGCCAGCAGTCTTAGCCCGACAGTGAACACTGAAGCTTTCTTT,CASSLSPTVNTEAFF
.,TRBV5-8,TRBJ2-3,TRBD1,TGTGCCAGCAGCTTAGGGGACAGTGACACAGATACGCAGTATTTT,CASSLGDSDTDTQYF
.,TRBV29-1,TRBJ2-3,TRBD2,TGCAGCGTTGAGGGTTGGGTAGCGGGAGGGGGAACAGATACGCAGTATTTT,CSVEGWVAGGGTDTQYF
.,TRBV20-1,TRBJ1-3,.,TGCAGTGCTAGTCCACAGTTAGATCGAAACACCATATATTTT,CSASPQLDRNTIYF
.,TRBV15,TRBJ1-2,TRBD1,TGTGCCACCAGCAGAGATTTGGGCAGGGGGACGTTC,CATSRDLGRGTF
once,TRBV5-4,TRBJ2-7,TRBD2,TGTGCCAGCAGCTTGGAAACTAGCGGGTTGTATAACGAGCAGTACTTC,CASSLETSGLYNEQYF
.,TRBV4-3,TRBJ2-3,.,TGCGCCAGCAGCCTCAGGGGAGGGGGTTCCCGCACAGATACGCAGTATTTT,CASSLRGGGSRTDTQYF
.,TRBV5-4,TRBJ2-1,.,TGTGCCAGCAGCTTGGGGACCAATTTCAATGAGCAGTTCTTC,CASSLGTNFNEQFF
.,TRBV7-8,TRBJ2-2,TRBD2,TGTGCCAGCAGCTTAGATGGGGCTTGGGTAGCGGGGGCCACCGGGGAGCTGTTTTTT,CASSLDGAWVAGATGELFF
.,TRBV3-1/TRBV3-2,TRBJ1-4,.,TGTGCCAGCAGCCAAGATGGGTTAGATTTGCTGGGTGAAAAACTGTTTTTT,CASSQDGLDLLGEKLFF
once,TRBV4-1,TRBJ2-2,.,TGCGCCAGCAGCCAAGAGGGGGGACCGGGACGGACCACCGGGGAGCTGTTTTTT,CASSQEGGPGRTTGELFF
.,TRBV4-3,TRBJ1-2,.,TGCGCCAGCAGCCAAGATACAGGTCCTTTTTCTAACTATGGCTACACCTTC,CASSQDTGPFSNYGYTF
.,TRBV27,TRBJ2-5,TRBD1,TGTGCCAGCAGTTTATCGATCAGGGGGTCGAGTCTTAAACGTTTACAAGAGACCCAGTACTTC,CASSLSIRGSSLKRLQETQYF
.,TRBV6-1,TRBJ1-5,.,TGTGCCAGCAGTGAACCGATCGAGGTCTTTCGAAATCAGCCCCAGCATTTT,CASSEPIEVFRNQPQHF
.,TRBV29-1,TRBJ2-1,TRBD2,TGCAGCGTTGACTTCGGACTAGCGGGGGGCAATGAGCAGTTCTTC,CSVDFGLAGGNEQFF
.,TRBV5-6,TRBJ1-6,.,TGTGCCAGCAGCTTGGGGGTCCTCTATAATTCACCCCTCCACTTT,CASSLGVLYNSPLHF
.,TRBV2,TRBJ2-1,.,TGTGCCAGCAGCGTCAACTACAATGAGCAGTTCTTC,CASSVNYNEQFF
.,TRBV12-3/TRBV12-4,TRBJ2-1,.,TGTGCCAGCAGAGATTACAATGAGCAGTTCTTC,CASRDYNEQFF
.,TRBV7-9,TRBJ1-1,.,TGTGCCAGCAGCTCCCCCAGGGGTCTCGTTTTCGGGAACACTGAAGCTTTCTTT,CASSSPRGLVFGNTEAFF
few,TRBV4-1,TRBJ1-2,.,TGCGCCAGCACCCCCCGAGACATAGAGGAGTACAACTATGGCTACACCTTC,CASTPRDIEEYNYGYTF
.,TRBV5-4,TRBJ2-1,TRBD1,TGTGCCAGCAGCCGACAGGGCGATGAGCAGTTCTTC,CASSRQGDEQFF
.,TRBV6-1,TRBJ2-3,.,TGTGCCAGCAGTGAAAGTGGACCCGGGCTAGCCAGCACAGATACGCAGTATTTT,CASSESGPGLASTDTQYF
.,TRBV5-4,TRBJ1-6,.,TGTGCCAGCAGTTCCCATTCAGGGTCTCTCCACTTT,CASSSHSGSLHF
once,TRBV7-9,TRBJ1-2,TRBD1,TGTGCCAGCAGCTTGGGACAGGGGGCGCAGAACTATGGCTACACCTTC,CASSLGQGAQNYGYTF
once,TRBV28,TRBJ2-2,TRBD1,TGTGCCAGCAGTTTGGTGACAGGGGGTAGGACCGGGGAGCTGTTTTTT,CASSLVTGGRTGELFF
once,TRBV10-3,TRBJ2-1,TRBD2,TGTGCCATCAGTGATTTGGGCGGGGGGGACAATGAGCAGTTCTTC,CAISDLGGGDNEQFF
.,TRBV7-9,TRBJ2-2,TRBD1,TGTGCCAGCAGCAAGACAGGGGGGCTCAGTGGGAACACCGGGGAGCTGTTTTTT,CASSKTGGLSGNTGELFF
.,TRBV19,TRBJ1-1,TRBD1,TGTGCCAGTAGCCTCTGGGACAGTAACACTGAAGCTTTCTTT,CASSLWDSNTEAFF
few,TRBV3-1/TRBV3-2,TRBJ1-1,.,TGTGCCAGCAGCCAAGATCGGGGGGGCACTGAAGCTTTCTTT,CASSQDRGGTEAFF
.,TRBV11-3,TRBJ1-2,TRBD1,TGTGCCAGCAGCTTAGAGGGCAGGGGGTCGGACTATGGCTACACCTTC,CASSLEGRGSDYGYTF
.,TRBV6-5,TRBJ1-5,TRBD1,TGTGCCAGCACCCCGCAGGGGGCTGGTCAGCCCCAGCATTTT,CASTPQGAGQPQHF
.,TRBV24-1,TRBJ2-3,.,TGTGCCACCAGTGATTCACACCGAGATCGTGATACGCAGTATTTT,CATSDSHRDRDTQYF
.,TRBV6-5,TRBJ1-2,.,TGTGCCAGCAGTTACTCGGGAGGGGATGTCGGCGGCTACACCTTC,CASSYSGGDVGGYTF
once,TRBV5-4,TRBJ1-6,.,TGTGCCAGCAGCTTGGATCAGGGTGGGGATTCACCCCTCCACTTT,CASSLDQGGDSPLHF
.,TRBV4-2,TRBJ1-5,TRBD1,TGTGCCAGCAGCCAGGAGACAGGGACCAATCAGCCCCAGCATTTT,CASSQETGTNQPQHF
few,TRBV7-2,TRBJ2-7,TRBD1,TGTGCCAGCAGCTTAGCGGCCACAGGGGCCCTCTACGAGCAGTACTTC,CASSLAATGALYEQYF
.,TRBV6-5,TRBJ1-5,.,TGTGCCAGCAGTTACTCGAAGGACACCCTCGGTCAGCCCCAGCATTTT,CASSYSKDTLGQPQHF
.,TRBV19,TRBJ1-4,.,TGTGCCAGTAGCCGCAGGGATAATAATGAAAAACTGTTTTTT,CASSRRDNNEKLFF
once,TRBV3-1/TRBV3-2,TRBJ2-7,TRBD2,TGTGCCAGCAGCCAAGGAGCGGGGGCGCTTTCCTACGAGCAGTACTTC,CASSQGAGALSYEQYF
.,TRBV6-1,TRBJ1-5,TRBD1,TGTGCCAGCAGTGAAGGGACAGGGATTCAGCCCCAGCATTTT,CASSEGTGIQPQHF
once,TRBV27,TRBJ1-6,.,TGTGCCAGCAGGCTCACGGACCATTATAATTCACCCCTCCACTTT,CASRLTDHYNSPLHF
.,TRBV4-1,TRBJ1-5,.,TGCGCCAGCAGCCAAGATTGGACTCCGCGGGGGCCCCAGCATTTT,CASSQDWTPRGPQHF
once,TRBV28,TRBJ1-2,.,TGTGCCAGCAGTGACAGCCTCTATGGCTACACCTTC,CASSDSLYGYTF
.,TRBV4-1,TRBJ1-6,.,TGCGCCAGCAGCCCCCACAGGGTTAGTTCACCCCTCCACTTT,CASSPHRVSSPLHF
.,TRBV12-3/TRBV12-4,TRBJ2-5,.,TGTGCCGGAAACAGGGTACAAGAGACCCAGTACTTC,CAGNRVQETQYF
.,TRBV15,TRBJ2-1,.,TGTGCCACCAGCAGAGCCAGACAAACTGAGCAGTTCTTC,CATSRARQTEQFF
.,TRBV28,TRBJ1-3,.,TGTGCCAGCAGTCCTGACTCTCACACGGGAAACACCATATATTTT,CASSPDSHTGNTIYF
.,TRBV6-5,TRBJ2-1,.,TGTGCCAGCACCGGGACTTACTACAATGAGCAGTTCTTC,CASTGTYYNEQFF
.,TRBV7-9,TRBJ2-7,TRBD2,TGTGCCAGCAGCTCTCCCGGGACTAGCAGCGAGCAGTACTTC,CASSSPGTSSEQYF
.,TRBV28,TRBJ1-5,.,TGTGCCAGCAGCCGGGGAAGCTTAGGCAATCAGCCCCAGCATTTT,CASSRGSLGNQPQHF